This TCR beta chain appears in the sequencing data of a study of response to subunit inactivated influenza vaccine. General study results and limits: Few additional T cells are recruited per seasonal influenza vaccination, authors suggested.

CDR1 is MDHEN, CDR2 SYDVKM, per germline. The V and J ends lost 1 base and 2 bases, in that order; junction bases with no gene match: 23. The CDR3 is 22 amino acids. This clonotype showed up just a few times. Antigen unknown. Each CDR3 protein gets one entry after TCRdb re-called the RT-PCR reads with MiXCR. This sample carries a few hundred thousand distinct CDR3 sequences, roughly a fifth of them seen once, and the ten largest clones take about 9.4%. The receptor comes from a man between 45 and 75 years old who received an inactivated influenza vaccine. The rearrangement links TRBV28 to TRBJ1-5; 7 bases map to TRBD1. The starting material was PBMCs from blood, obtained 21 months after vaccination. The CDR3 DNA follows: TGTGCCAGCAGTTTATCCTTCCGCACTGGGGACAGCGCCTTATTGGGCAATCAGCCCCAGCATTTT. As protein: CASSLSFRTGDSALLGNQPQHF.